A selection of T cell receptor beta chains follows, all from one sample in a study of T cell repertoires in cytomegalovirus infection. MiXCR, run by TCRdb on the reads, gives a single entry per CDR3 protein. The sample carries about 210,000 distinct CDR3 sequences, 6.5% recorded once. Material for sequencing was PBMCs. These receptors all come from a human donor in good health (CMV status not recorded). Some clones in this sample may be carry-over from other donors' samples. CDR3s include the opening cysteine and the closing phenylalanine or tryptophan.

j_gene,v_gene,CDR3aa
TRBJ2-5,TRBV7-2,CASSLEASETQYF
TRBJ2-2,TRBV29-1,CSVAQGHGELFF
TRBJ2-2,TRBV29-1,CSVGTGMDTGELFF
TRBJ1-5,TRBV6-6,CASSYREVGQPQHF
TRBJ1-1,TRBV12-3/TRBV12-4,CASSFETGVPMNTEAFF
TRBJ2-7,TRBV28,CASSLPQREQYF
TRBJ1-2,TRBV7-2,CASSLTGQGGYGYTF
TRBJ2-7,TRBV20-1,CSAIRRVSYEQYF
TRBJ1-1,TRBV12-3/TRBV12-4,CASSPLLRQLMNTEAFF
TRBJ1-5,TRBV6-2/TRBV6-3,CASSYLSRDQPQHF
TRBJ1-4,TRBV7-2,CASSPGTGENEKLFF
TRBJ2-5,TRBV7-8,CASSPNGRGETQYF
TRBJ1-6,TRBV19,CASSGQDNSPLHF
TRBJ1-1,TRBV5-1,CASSLITGGLDTEAFF
TRBJ1-2,TRBV7-9,CASSLGAQGYGYTF
TRBJ2-6,TRBV9,CASSEVSSGANVLTF
TRBJ1-1,TRBV7-2,CSSSLGGFTNTEAFF
TRBJ2-5,TRBV20-1,CSASYRGRETQYF
TRBJ2-7,TRBV7-9,CASSQGPYEQYF
TRBJ1-1,TRBV6-1,CACSNGGLRGVWAFF
TRBJ2-7,TRBV4-3,CASSQEGYASGGHYEQYF
TRBJ2-3,TRBV20-1,CSATSPAGGNTDTQYF
TRBJ1-1,TRBV7-3,CASSRDRAAEAFF
TRBJ1-1,TRBV6-6,CASSYLTAGNTEAFF
TRBJ2-3,TRBV25-1,CASSDGTGWTDTQYF
TRBJ1-6,TRBV30,CAWSLSDRQNSPLHF
TRBJ1-5,TRBV12-3/TRBV12-4,CASSSTGSNQPQHF
TRBJ2-5,TRBV20-1,CSAPTGGSYTTGETQYF
TRBJ2-7,TRBV20-1,CSASLTSGATYEQYF
TRBJ1-6,TRBV3-1,CASSQGGRGNNSPLHF
TRBJ2-4,TRBV20-1,CSARIAGGGNIQYF
TRBJ2-1,TRBV18,CASSPRTGEGNEQFF
TRBJ1-6,TRBV28,CASRFDPSSPLHF
TRBJ2-1,TRBV6-2/TRBV6-3,CASSSSSGPGPYNEQFF
TRBJ2-6,TRBV4-2,CASSQDLVQGLSGANVLTF
TRBJ1-2,TRBV28,CASSPTGYYGYTF
TRBJ1-5,TRBV12-3/TRBV12-4,CASSPRSGSGQPQHF
TRBJ2-3,TRBV29-1,CSATGTSGGTQYF
TRBJ2-2,TRBV29-1,CSVRDTDTGELFF
TRBJ2-2,TRBV2,CASSRDSPSNTGELFF
TRBJ1-4,TRBV7-2,CASSLQTGGEKLFF
TRBJ2-3,TRBV14,CASSQVPGHLQYF
TRBJ2-5,TRBV28,CASSLDREETQYF
TRBJ2-1,TRBV6-2/TRBV6-3,CASSYPRDGGTSGGQGGYNEQFF
TRBJ1-2,TRBV7-8,CASSSLDASSGGYTF
TRBJ2-7,TRBV7-2,CASSLGAGGYSYEQYF
TRBJ1-1,TRBV7-2,CASSLRTGEATAPFF
TRBJ2-7,TRBV6-1,CASSEVRRGASQGEQYF
TRBJ2-5,TRBV5-1,CASSPGTGATYQETQYF
TRBJ1-1,TRBV7-9,CASSGGHLNTEAFF
TRBJ2-2,TRBV10-2,CASNNVRGSGELFF
TRBJ1-1,TRBV20-1,CSARDFRLDEAFF
TRBJ2-5,TRBV20-1,CSAHRRLNQETQYF
TRBJ2-5,TRBV20-1,CSARGPGLDQQETQYF